This TCR beta chain was recorded in a study of B cell selection in AIRE deficiency. Study-wide results and limits: Shared Treg sequences were biased toward short CDR3s with few non-templated nucleotide insertions. Patient Tconv cells held around a third of Treg sequences shared by healthy donors.

Between the trimmed V and J ends, which lost 5 bases and 1 base, there was a span of 8 bases. Germline V CDR1 and CDR2: MNHEY, SMNVEV (reference sequence). The CDR3 runs to 13 residues. Authors' data handling: Treg pools: 55,000 to 60,000 distinct patient, some 1x10^5 donor TCRbeta sequences. Profiled with immunoSEQ multiplex PCR; TCRdb holds only in-frame clones, not every one. The V and J calls and clone size come from that table; D and trimming were worked out from the DNA. The sample carries fewer than 2,000 clones, 84% recorded once. Regulatory T cells were sorted as CD4+CD25hiCD127low/negative cells. Healthy unrelated donors supplied the control samples. This clone has more than one count but fewer than ten. Its antigen is undetermined.

Sequencing was done on a sample of CD4+CD25+ Tregs sorted from PBMCs. This chain links TRBV27 with TRBJ1-1; D call uncertain. The clonotype originates from a human donor in good health. The CDR3 bases are TGTGCCAGCAGTCACCCACAGAACACTGAAGCTTTCTTT. Encoded protein: CASSHPQNTEAFF.